This T cell receptor (beta chain) appears in the sequencing data of a study of OX40 agonist ivuxolimab in advanced cancers. Study-level background: Dosing consisted of intravenous ivuxolimab at 0.01 to 10 mg/kg every 2 weeks.

Sequencing used immunoSEQ multiplex PCR; TCRdb keeps in-frame clones, though not all of them. The sample yields some 96,000 clones, about 86% seen once. Trimming stripped 3 bases from V and 0 bases from J, with 9 bases between. The CDR3 extends over 15 amino acids. From germline, CDR1 is KGHSH and CDR2 LQKENI. The rearrangement links TRBV18 to TRBJ1-5, with D hard to call. Source: CD4+ or CD8+ T cells sorted from blood, taken in a trial of the OX40 agonist ivuxolimab. This TCR came from an adult with an advanced solid tumor such as melanoma, head and neck, liver or kidney cancer. The CDR3 nucleotides are TGTGCCAGCTCACCGGACGGCCATAGCAATCAGCCCCAGCATTTT. Its translation is CASSPDGHSNQPQHF. The full variable domain, its missing parts supplied by reference TRBV18 and TRBJ1-5, is NAGVMQNPRHLVRRRGQEARLRCSPMKGHSHVYWYRQLPEEGLKFMVYLQKENIIDESGMPKERFSAEFPKEGPSILRIQQVVRGDSAAYFCASSPDGHSNQPQHFGDGTRLSIL.